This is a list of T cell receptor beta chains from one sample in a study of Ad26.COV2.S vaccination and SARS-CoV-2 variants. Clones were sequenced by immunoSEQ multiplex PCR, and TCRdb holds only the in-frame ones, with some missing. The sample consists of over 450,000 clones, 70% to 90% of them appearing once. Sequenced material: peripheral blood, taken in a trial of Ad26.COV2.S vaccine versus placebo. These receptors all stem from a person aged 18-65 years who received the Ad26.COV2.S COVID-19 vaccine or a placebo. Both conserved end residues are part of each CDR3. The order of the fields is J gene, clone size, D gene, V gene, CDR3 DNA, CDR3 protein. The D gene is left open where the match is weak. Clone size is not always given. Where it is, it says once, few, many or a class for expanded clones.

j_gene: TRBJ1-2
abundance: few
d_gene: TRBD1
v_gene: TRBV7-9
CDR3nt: TGTGCCAGCAGCGTGACAGGGGCCGGCTACACCTTC
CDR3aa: CASSVTGAGYTF

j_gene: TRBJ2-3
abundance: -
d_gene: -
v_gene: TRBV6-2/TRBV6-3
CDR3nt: TGTGCCAGCAGTTACTCACGTGAATCTAGCACAGATACGCAGTATTTT
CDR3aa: CASSYSRESSTDTQYF

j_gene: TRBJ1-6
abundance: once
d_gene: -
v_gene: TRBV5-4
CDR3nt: TGTGCCATGCGTTTAGGAGCGGGGGTTTGGGATAATTCACCCCTCCACTTT
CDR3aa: CAMRLGAGVWDNSPLHF

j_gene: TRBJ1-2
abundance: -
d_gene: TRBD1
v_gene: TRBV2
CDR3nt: TGTGCCAGCAGATCCTCAGGGGGGGATGGCTACACCTTC
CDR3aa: CASRSSGGDGYTF

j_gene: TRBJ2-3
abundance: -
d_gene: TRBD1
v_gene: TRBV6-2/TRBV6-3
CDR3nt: TGTGCCAGCAGTTCTCCGGGACAGAGCACAGATACGCAGTATTTT
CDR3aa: CASSSPGQSTDTQYF

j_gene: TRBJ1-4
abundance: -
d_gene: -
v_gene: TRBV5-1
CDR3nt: TGCGCCAGCAGCAGCAGAGGACAAAACAGGGTTTATAATGAAAAACTGTTTTTT
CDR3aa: CASSSRGQNRVYNEKLFF

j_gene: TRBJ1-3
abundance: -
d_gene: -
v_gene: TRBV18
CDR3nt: TGTGCCAGCTCACCATCAATAATGAGCTCTGGAAACACCATATATTTT
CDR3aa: CASSPSIMSSGNTIYF

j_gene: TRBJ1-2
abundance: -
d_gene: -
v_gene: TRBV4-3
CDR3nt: TGCGCCAGCAGCCAAGTCCCGGACAGTGCCTATGGCTACACCTTC
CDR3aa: CASSQVPDSAYGYTF

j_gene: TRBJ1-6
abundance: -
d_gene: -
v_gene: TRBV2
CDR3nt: TGTGCCAGCAGTAGGGACACTGCCGGTTCACCCCTCCACTTT
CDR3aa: CASSRDTAGSPLHF

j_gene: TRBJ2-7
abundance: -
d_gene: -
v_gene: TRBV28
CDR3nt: TGTGCCAGCAGTTTATTTCCCGGGACGGCCTACGAGCAGTACTTC
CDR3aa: CASSLFPGTAYEQYF

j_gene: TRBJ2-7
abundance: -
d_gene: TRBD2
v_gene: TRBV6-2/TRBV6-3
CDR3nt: TGTGCCAGCAGTTACGGTCTAGCGGGGGTCTACGAGCAGTACTTC
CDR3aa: CASSYGLAGVYEQYF

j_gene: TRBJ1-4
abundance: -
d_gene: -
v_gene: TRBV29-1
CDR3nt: TGCAGCGTCCGAGGGAGGGGACGGACTAATGAAAAACTGTTTTTT
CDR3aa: CSVRGRGRTNEKLFF

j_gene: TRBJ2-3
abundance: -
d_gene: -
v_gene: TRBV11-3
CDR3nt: TGTGCCAGCAGCTTAGGTCTATTTGCGGGGTCCACAGATACGCAGTATTTT
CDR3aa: CASSLGLFAGSTDTQYF

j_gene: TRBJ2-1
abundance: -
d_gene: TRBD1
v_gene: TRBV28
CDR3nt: TGTGCCAGCACCTCCCCGGACAGGCAAAGCTCCTACAATGAGCAGTTCTTC
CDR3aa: CASTSPDRQSSYNEQFF

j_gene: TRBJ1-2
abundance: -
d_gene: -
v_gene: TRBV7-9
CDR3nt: TGTGCCAGCGAAAAAAACTATGGCTACACCTTC
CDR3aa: CASEKNYGYTF

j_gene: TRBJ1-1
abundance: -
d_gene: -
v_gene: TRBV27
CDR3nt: TGTGCCAGCAGTCAACAGAAGAACACTGAAGCTTTCTTT
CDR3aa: CASSQQKNTEAFF

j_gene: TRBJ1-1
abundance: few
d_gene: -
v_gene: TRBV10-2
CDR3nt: TGCGCCAGCGGTCGAACCGAGCGGACTGAAGCTTTCTTT
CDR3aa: CASGRTERTEAFF

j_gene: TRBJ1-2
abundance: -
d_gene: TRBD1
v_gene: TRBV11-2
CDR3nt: TGTGCCAGCAGCTTCTACGGGACAGGATATGGCTACACCTTC
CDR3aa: CASSFYGTGYGYTF

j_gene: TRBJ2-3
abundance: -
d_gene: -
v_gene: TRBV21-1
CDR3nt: TGTGCCAGCAGCAAGGGGGCAGCAGATACGCAGTATTTT
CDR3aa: CASSKGAADTQYF

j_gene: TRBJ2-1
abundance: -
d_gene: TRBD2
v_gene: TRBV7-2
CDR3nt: TGTGCCAGCAGCTTATGGCCCCCCGCGGGGGGCAGGGATGAGCAGTTCTTC
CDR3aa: CASSLWPPAGGRDEQFF

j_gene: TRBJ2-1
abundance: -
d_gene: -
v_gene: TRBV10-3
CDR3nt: TGTGCCATCCTGAGACAGGACTACAATGAGCAGTTCTTC
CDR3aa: CAILRQDYNEQFF

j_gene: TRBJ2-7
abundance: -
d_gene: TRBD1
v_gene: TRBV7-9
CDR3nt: TGTGCCAGCAGCGGGACAGGGTCCGAGCAGTACTTC
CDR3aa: CASSGTGSEQYF

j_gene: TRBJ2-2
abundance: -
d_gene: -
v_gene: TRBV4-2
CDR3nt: TGTGCCAGCCGGGCCGGGGAGCTGTTTTTT
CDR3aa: CASRAGELFF

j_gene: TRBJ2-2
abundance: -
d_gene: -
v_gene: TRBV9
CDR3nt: TGTGCCAGCAGCGTAGCTCCGGGAGACGGGGAGCTGTTTTTT
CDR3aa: CASSVAPGDGELFF

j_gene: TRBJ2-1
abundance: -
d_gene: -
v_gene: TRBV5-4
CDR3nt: TGTGCCAGCAGCTTGGTGAGGATCAGTACGCTCAATGAGCAGTTCTTC
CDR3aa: CASSLVRISTLNEQFF

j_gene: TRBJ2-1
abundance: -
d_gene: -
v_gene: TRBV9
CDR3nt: TGTGCCAGCAGCGCGACAGGCACCTTTTACAATGAGCAGTTCTTC
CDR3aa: CASSATGTFYNEQFF

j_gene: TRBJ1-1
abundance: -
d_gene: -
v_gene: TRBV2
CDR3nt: TGTGCCAGCCGACCCCAGACAGCATTCAACACTGAAGCTTTCTTT
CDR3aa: CASRPQTAFNTEAFF

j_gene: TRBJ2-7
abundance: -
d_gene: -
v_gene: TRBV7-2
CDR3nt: TGTGCCAGCAGCCCGAGGGTGAGGTTAACCTACGAGCAGTACTTC
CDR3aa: CASSPRVRLTYEQYF

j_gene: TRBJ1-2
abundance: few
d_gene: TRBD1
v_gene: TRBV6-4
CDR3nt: TGTGCCAGCAGTGATGGGACAGGAGTCTATGGCTACACCTTC
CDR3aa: CASSDGTGVYGYTF

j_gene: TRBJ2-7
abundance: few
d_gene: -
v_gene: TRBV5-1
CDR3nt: TGCGCCAGCAGCGCCGGGGCGTCCTCCTACGAGCAGTACTTC
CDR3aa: CASSAGASSYEQYF

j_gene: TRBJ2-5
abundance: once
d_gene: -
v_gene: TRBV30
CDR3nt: TGTGCCTGGTGGGTAGCCGGGACCCAAGAGACCCAGTACTTC
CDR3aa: CAWWVAGTQETQYF

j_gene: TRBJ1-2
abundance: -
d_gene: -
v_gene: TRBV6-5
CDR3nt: TGTGCCAGCAGCTCGAGGGGCCCCAATAACTATGGCTACACCTTC
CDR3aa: CASSSRGPNNYGYTF

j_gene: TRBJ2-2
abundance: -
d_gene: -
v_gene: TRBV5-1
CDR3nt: TGCGCCAGCAGACGAGTCGTCGACACCGGGGAGCTGTTTTTT
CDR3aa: CASRRVVDTGELFF

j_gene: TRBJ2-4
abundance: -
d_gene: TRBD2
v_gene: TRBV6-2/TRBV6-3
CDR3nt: TGTGCCAGCAGTAGAGTTAGCGGGGGATGGGGACTAGCCAAAAACATTCAGTACTTC
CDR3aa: CASSRVSGGWGLAKNIQYF

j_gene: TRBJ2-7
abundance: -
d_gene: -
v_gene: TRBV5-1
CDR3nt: TGCGCCAGCAGCTTGGCCGGCGGGACCTCCTACGAGCAGTACTTC
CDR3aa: CASSLAGGTSYEQYF

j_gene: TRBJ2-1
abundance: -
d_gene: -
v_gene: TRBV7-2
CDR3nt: TGTGCCAGCAGCCCAGAGGTAGGGCAGTTCTTC
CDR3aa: CASSPEVGQFF

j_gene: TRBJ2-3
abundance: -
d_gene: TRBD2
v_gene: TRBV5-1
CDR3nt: TGCGCCAGCAGCTTGGCCGGAAGCGGGAGGGGGTCAGATACGCAGTATTTT
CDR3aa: CASSLAGSGRGSDTQYF

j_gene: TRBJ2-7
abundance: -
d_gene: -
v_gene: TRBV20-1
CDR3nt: TGCAGTTTCGGCTACGAGCAGTACTTC
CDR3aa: CSFGYEQYF

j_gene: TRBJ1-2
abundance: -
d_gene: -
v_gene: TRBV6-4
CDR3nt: TGTGCCAGCAGTGACTCGCTACAGGGAGACTATGGCTACACCTTC
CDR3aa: CASSDSLQGDYGYTF

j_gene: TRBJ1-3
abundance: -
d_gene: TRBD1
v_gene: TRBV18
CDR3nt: TGTGCCAGCTCACTGGACAGGGTCGGAAACACCATATATTTT
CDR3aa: CASSLDRVGNTIYF

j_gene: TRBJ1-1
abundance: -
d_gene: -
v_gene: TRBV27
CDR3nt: TGTGCCAGCAGTTTAGGGGGGGCGGTTGAAGCTTTCTTT
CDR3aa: CASSLGGAVEAFF

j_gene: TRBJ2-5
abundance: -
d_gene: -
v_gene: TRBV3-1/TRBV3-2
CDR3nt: TGTGCCAGCAGCACCAGGTTTCAAGAGACCCAGTACTTC
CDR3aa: CASSTRFQETQYF